This passage covers 19 T cell receptor beta chains from one sample sequenced in a study of T cell responses to AZD1222 COVID-19 vaccine. Here immunoSEQ multiplex PCR was the method, and the copy in TCRdb shows in-frame clones only, minus some. The sample yields 100,000 to 120,000 clones, about 81% seen once. This specimen was peripheral blood, taken on day 0 of AZD1222 vaccination. Receptor source: an adult in good health.

The genes are TRBV7-2 and TRBJ1-5, with 8 nucleotides matching TRBD1. The J segment lost 14 bases and the V segment lost 1 base, leaving 7 bases of the junction unmatched. CDR1 is SGHTA and CDR2 is FQGNSA in the germline V gene. This CDR3 region has 13 residues. CDR3: CASSLGATGDKHF. The CDR3 DNA reads as TGTGCCAGCAGCTTAGGGGCGACAGGGGACAAGCATTTT.

This rearrangement joins TRBV21-1 to TRBJ1-1; the table calls TRBD1, which could not be checked here. TRBV21-1 is a pseudogene. The CDR3 runs 15 residues. CDR3 sequence (DNA): TGTGCCAGCAGCACCCCGGACAGGGGAGTGGGCGAAGCTTTCTTT. Its protein is CASSTPDRGVGEAFF.

This chain connects TRBV7-2 to TRBJ1-6, with D maybe TRBD1 (6 bases). This CDR3 has 13 amino acids. The V end was cut by 4 bases, the J end by 13 bases, with 14 bases between. Germline CDR1 SGHTA, CDR2 FQGNSA. The CDR3 here is CASSSDRRDPLHF. The DNA for the CDR3 is TGTGCCAGCAGCTCAGACAGGCGGGATCCCCTCCACTTT. Based on the CDR3 plus reference TRBV7-2 and TRBJ1-6, the full variable domain is GAGVSQSPSNKVTEKGKDVELRCDPISGHTALYWYRQSLGQGLEFLIYFQGNSAPDKSGLPSDRFSAERTGGSVSTLTIQRTQQEDSAVYLCASSSDRRDPLHFGNGTRLTVT.

The chain couples TRBV7-8 to TRBJ1-2; D remains ambiguous. CDR1 is SGHVS, CDR2 FQNEAQ, per germline. V was clipped by 5 bases and J by 3 bases, with 16 bases between them. This CDR3 is built from 15 residues. The CDR3 region is CASSPSRMRDYGYTF. The DNA of the CDR3 is TGTGCCAGCAGCCCTTCGCGTATGCGGGACTATGGCTACACCTTC.

This clone was detected only a few times. This chain links TRBV6-6 with TRBJ1-2; possibly TRBD1 for D (6 bases). This CDR3 spans 13 amino acids. Trimming stripped 6 bases from V and 4 bases from J, with 12 bases between. Germline V CDR1 and CDR2: MNHNY, SVGAGI (reference sequence). CDR3 loop: CASSPGGAYGYTF. CDR3 nucleotides: TGTGCCAGCAGCCCGGGGGGGGCCTATGGCTACACCTTC.

The genes are TRBV6-2 or TRBV6-3 and TRBJ1-1; the D is unclear. The CDR3 is 16 residues long. Per germline, CDR1 MNHEY and CDR2 SVGEGT. The V and J ends lost 0 bases and 5 bases respectively, with 16 bases between them. DNA of the CDR3: TGTGCCAGCAGTTACTCATCCGGGGTTGGGAGGACTGAAGCTTTCTTT. It specifies CASSYSSGVGRTEAFF.

This clone has just one count. V is TRBV7-9 and J is TRBJ1-2, with D tentatively TRBD1 (6 bases). Germline V gives CDR1 SEHNR, CDR2 FQNEAQ (reference sequence). The CDR3 contains 14 residues. V shed 8 bases and J shed 0 bases, with 13 bases lying between them. In nucleotides, the CDR3 is TGTGCCAGCCGAGGGGGGGATACTAACTATGGCTACACCTTC. It encodes CASRGGDTNYGYTF.

The rearrangement uses TRBV19 and TRBJ1-5, with D possibly matching TRBD1 (5 bases). Between the trimmed V and J ends, which lost 7 bases and 7 bases, there was a span of 14 bases. From germline, CDR1 is LNHDA and CDR2 SQIVND (reference sequence). This CDR3 has 13 amino acids. The CDR3 DNA reads TGTGCCAGTATGCAGGGAGGTGACCAGCCCCAGCATTTT. Its translation: CASMQGGDQPQHF.

This chain uses TRBV2 with TRBJ1-5; no firm D call. CDR1 SNHLY and CDR2 FYNNEI come from the germline V gene. The CDR3 consists of 14 residues. Trimming stripped 1 base from V and 7 bases from J, with 11 bases between. This chain's CDR3 is CASSEGRVRQPQHF. The CDR3 coding sequence is TGTGCCAGCAGTGAAGGGCGGGTTCGCCAGCCCCAGCATTTT.

This clone was counted a single time. The V and J genes are TRBV6-5 and TRBJ2-3, with D tentatively TRBD1 (5 bases). There are 15 residues in the CDR3. Trimming removed 7 bases from V and 5 bases from J, with 19 bases in between. The germline V gene encodes CDR1 MNHEY and CDR2 SVGAGI. The CDR3 spells CASTRQGKSEDTQYF. CDR3 sequence (DNA): TGTGCCAGCACCCGGCAGGGTAAGAGTGAAGATACGCAGTATTTT.

The J gene is TRBJ2-3, the V gene TRBV7-2; 8 bases are shared with TRBD2. The junction had 13 bases not matched to a gene; V was cut back by 4 bases and J by 4 bases. The CDR3 is made up of 17 amino acids. Germline CDR1 is SGHTA and CDR2 is FQGNSA. The CDR3 bases are TGTGCCAGCAGCTCCGCGGCGGGGGGCGTAGGGGCAGATACGCAGTATTTT. It encodes CASSSAAGGVGADTQYF.

The V and J genes are TRBV30 and TRBJ1-1; D is possibly TRBD1 (6 bases). The germline V gene has CDR1 GTSNPN and CDR2 SVGIG (reference sequence). The CDR3 is made up of 11 amino acids. The V gene lost 3 bases and the J gene lost 8 bases, with 10 bases spanning the gap. The CDR3 loop reads CAWSGGGEAFF. For the CDR3, the DNA is TGTGCCTGGAGCGGTGGGGGCGAAGCTTTCTTT.

The chain joins TRBV5-1 to TRBJ2-1; tentatively, D is TRBD2 (6 bases). The CDR3 is 14 residues long. CDR1 is SGHRS, CDR2 YFSETQ, per germline. The ends were cut back, 4 bases at V and 3 bases at J, with 11 bases in the middle. The CDR3 sequence is CASSTAGNYNEQFF. The CDR3 DNA reads TGCGCCAGCAGCACCGCGGGGAACTACAATGAGCAGTTCTTC.

The rearrangement uses TRBV11-2 and TRBJ2-7; 12 bases match TRBD2. Germline CDR1 SGHAT, CDR2 FQNNGV. The CDR3 consists of 15 residues. With V trimmed by 5 bases and J by 2 bases, 4 bases remained unmatched. The CDR3 DNA reads as TGTGCCAGCAGCATAGGACTAGCGGGGACCTACGAGCAGTACTTC. This translates into CASSIGLAGTYEQYF.

This rearrangement joins TRBV7-3 to TRBJ2-5; TRBD1 matches 7 bases. CDR3 size: 15 residues. The V gene end was trimmed by 5 bases and the J gene end by 3 bases; junction bases not matched to a gene: 9. Germline lookup yields CDR1 SGHTA and CDR2 FQGTGA. CDR3 loop: CASSPTGLPEETQYF. The CDR3 nucleotides read TGTGCCAGCAGCCCGACAGGGCTACCAGAAGAGACCCAGTACTTC.

This clone was detected once. This sequence joins TRBV7-2 and TRBJ1-2; TRBD1 matches 10 bases. The germline gives CDR1 SGHTA, CDR2 FQGNSA. The trim removed 1 base at V and 7 bases at J, leaving 6 bases unmatched. The CDR3 is 15 residues long. The chain's CDR3 is CASSLGRQGATGYTF. The CDR3 coding sequence is TGTGCCAGCAGCTTAGGCAGACAGGGGGCGACTGGCTACACCTTC. The whole variable domain, remainder taken from reference TRBV7-2 and TRBJ1-2, is GAGVSQSPSNKVTEKGKDVELRCDPISGHTALYWYRQSLGQGLEFLIYFQGNSAPDKSGLPSDRFSAERTGGSVSTLTIQRTQQEDSAVYLCASSLGRQGATGYTFGSGTRLTVV.

This chain links TRBV2 with TRBJ2-7; D might be TRBD2 (5 bases). V lost 5 bases to trimming and J lost 6 bases, with 17 bases between them. CDR3 length: 14 residues. Germline CDR1 reads SNHLY; CDR2 reads FYNNEI. The CDR3 DNA sequence: TGTGCCAGCAGTAGACTAATCACTGACTCCGAGCAGTACTTC. It specifies CASSRLITDSEQYF.

The chain combines TRBV6-5 with TRBJ1-1; no definite D call. The germline V gene has CDR1 MNHEY and CDR2 SVGAGI. The CDR3 totals 12 residues. Trimming took off 7 bases at V and 4 bases at J, with 10 bases between the two ends. The CDR3 sequence is CASTLGGTEAFF. CDR3 nucleotide sequence: TGTGCCAGCACCCTAGGAGGCACTGAAGCTTTCTTT.

The chain employs TRBV7-2 and TRBJ1-2, with D possibly matching TRBD1 (5 bases). The length of the CDR3 is 12 residues. The ends were cut back, 5 bases at V and 5 bases at J, with 9 bases in the middle. Germline V gene lookup returns CDR1 SGHTA and CDR2 FQGNSA. The CDR3 reads CASSRGGYGYTF. The CDR3 nucleotides read TGTGCCAGCAGCAGGGGAGGTTATGGCTACACCTTC.